A selection of T cell receptor beta chains follows, all from one sample in a study of T cells in Graves' hyperthyroidism and ophthalmopathy. MiXCR was run by TCRdb on the multiplex PCR reads, yielding one entry per CDR3 protein. Of approximately 490,000 distinct CDR3 sequences in the sample, approximately 23% were seen once. The material sequenced was blood. Receptors were obtained from a woman aged 70-85 years with Graves' ophthalmopathy. Both conserved end residues are part of each CDR3. The D gene is left open where the match is weak. Some rows have no size entry. The others give once, few or many, or a class for an expanded clone.

TRBJ2-7 . TRBV3-1 TRBD2 TGTGCCAGCAGCCGCTCGCGGACTAGCGGGAGCAGGAGGCAGTACTTC CASSRSRTSGSRRQYF
TRBJ1-5 few TRBV7-2 . TGTGCCAGCAGCTTAGGGGGGGAGCAGCCCCAGCATTTT CASSLGGEQPQHF
TRBJ2-4 . TRBV7-2 TRBD2 TGTGCCAGCAGCCTTGGACTAGCGGGCATAAAAAACATTCAGTACTTC CASSLGLAGIKNIQYF
TRBJ2-7 few TRBV5-1 TRBD2 TGCGCCAGCAGCAAGACGACAGGGACTAGCGGGATCTACGAGCAGTACTTC CASSKTTGTSGIYEQYF
TRBJ1-5 . TRBV9 TRBD1 TGTGCCAGCAGCACGGGGACAGCCAATCAGCCCCAGCATTTT CASSTGTANQPQHF
TRBJ1-5 . TRBV7-2 . TGTGCCAGCAGCCCGAGCGTGGGGGGCGGGCAGCCCCAGCATTTT CASSPSVGGGQPQHF
TRBJ1-2 many TRBV2 . TGTGCCAGCAGTGAAGTCATCAGGGGTTACTATGGCTACACCTTC CASSEVIRGYYGYTF
TRBJ2-2 many TRBV30 . TGTGCCTGGAGTCGCACCGGGGAGCTGTTTTTT CAWSRTGELFF
TRBJ1-6 . TRBV7-3 . TGTGCCAGCAGCTCTCAGGGGAGCAATTCACCCCTCCACTTT CASSSQGSNSPLHF
TRBJ2-7 . TRBV5-8 TRBD2 TGTGCCAGCAGCCACCAGCGGGAGAGCCACGAGCAGTACTTC CASSHQRESHEQYF
TRBJ2-7 . TRBV12-5 . TGTGCTAGTGGTCCAGTACTCTACGAGCAGTACTTC CASGPVLYEQYF
TRBJ1-1 . TRBV30 . TGTGCCTGGAGTGCCCGCATTGCCGCCCTTTTACGCGCTGAAGCTTTCTTT CAWSARIAALLRAEAFF
TRBJ2-7 few TRBV20-1 TRBD1 TGCAGTGCCCCTGGACAGGGTGGGAGCTACGAGCAGTACTTC CSAPGQGGSYEQYF
TRBJ1-2 many TRBV28 TRBD1 TGTGCCAGCAGAAGGACAGGACCCTATGGCTACACCTTC CASRRTGPYGYTF